The 30 T cell receptor beta chains presented below share a single source sample, sequenced in a study of CD8 T cells in Susac syndrome. The RNA input was roughly 0.45 to 1 ug, and it was reverse transcribed with random hexamers. TCRdb itself ran the immunoSEQ multiplex PCR reads through MiXCR, one entry per CDR3 protein. The data show some 65,000 distinct CDR3 sequences, approximately 94% seen once. The sequenced material came from CD8+ T cells from PBMCs. Every receptor here comes from a human donor with multiple sclerosis.

V and J are TRBV29-1 and TRBJ1-1, with D possibly TRBD1 on 5 matching bases. The CDR3 covers 12 residues. Trimming pared 4 bases from V and 4 bases from J, leaving 10 bases between. From germline, CDR1 is SQVTM and CDR2 ANQGSEA. In nucleotides, the CDR3 is TGCAGCGTTGTGATGGGGGGCACTGAAGCTTTCTTT. This translates into CSVVMGGTEAFF.

The chain recombines TRBV3-1 with TRBJ1-2; D is perhaps TRBD1 (5 bases). The CDR3 extends over 16 amino acids. CDR1 LGHDT and CDR2 YNNKEL come from the germline V gene (reference sequence). V dropped 1 base and J dropped 3 bases, with 15 bases sitting between them. CDR3 amino acids: CASSQAPDSGHYGYTF. The CDR3 DNA sequence: TGTGCCAGCAGCCAAGCTCCAGACAGCGGGCACTATGGCTACACCTTC. The whole variable domain, filled in from reference TRBV3-1 and TRBJ1-2, reads DTAVSQTPKYLVTQMGNDKSIKCEQNLGHDTMYWYKQDSKKFLKIMFSYNNKELIINETVPNRFSPKSPDKAHLNLHINSLELGDSAVYFCASSQAPDSGHYGYTFGSGTRLTVV.

The chain is built from TRBV6-5 and TRBJ2-7; D is tentatively TRBD1 or TRBD2 (5 bases each). This CDR3 comprises 15 residues. V dropped 0 bases and J dropped 2 bases, with 11 bases sitting between them. Germline V gene lookup returns CDR1 MNHEY and CDR2 SVGAGI. The DNA of the CDR3 is TGTGCCAGCAGTTACTCGAATTGGGACCCCTACGAGCAGTACTTC. This translates into CASSYSNWDPYEQYF.

This chain's CDR3 is CASSLVAGSGDTQYF. The DNA for the CDR3 is TGTGCCAGCAGCTTAGTAGCGGGGAGTGGAGATACGCAGTATTTT. The V call is TRBV7-2, the J call TRBJ2-3, with 8 nucleotides matching TRBD2. The CDR3 is made up of 15 amino acids. CDR1 is SGHTA, CDR2 FQGNSA, per germline. V gave up 1 base and J gave up 5 bases; unmatched junction bases: 5.

The rearrangement links TRBV24-1 to TRBJ2-5; D is unclear. The J call is doubtful: the DNA matches TRBJ2-1 better. This CDR3 comprises 12 residues. Germline CDR1 is KGHDR and CDR2 is SFDVKD. CDR3 amino acids: CATSASTRPQFF. CDR3 bases: TGTGCCACCAGTGCTTCGACGAGACCTCAGTTCTTC.

V gene TRBV21-1 combines with J gene TRBJ2-7; no DNA check was done on the table's D call, TRBD2. TRBV21-1 is given as a pseudogene. The CDR3 runs 15 residues. The CDR3 is CASSKALRGAYEQYF. The CDR3 bases are TGTGCCAGCAGCAAAGCGCTGCGGGGGGCCTACGAGCAGTACTTC.

CDR3: CASSVGGQDYNEQFF. The CDR3 DNA sequence: TGTGCCAGCAGCGTAGGAGGGCAAGATTACAATGAGCAGTTCTTC. The chain combines TRBV9 with TRBJ2-1, with a possible D match to TRBD2 (5 bases). V lost 0 bases, J lost 4 bases, and 11 bases lay in between. The germline gives CDR1 SGDLS, CDR2 YYNGEE. The CDR3 extends over 15 amino acids.

CDR3 sequence (DNA): TGTGCCAGCAGTCAGAACGAGCAGTACTTC. Residues: CASSQNEQYF. The V gene is TRBV28, the J gene TRBJ2-7, with unresolved D. Per germline, CDR1 MDHEN and CDR2 SYDVKM. V was clipped by 5 bases and J by 5 bases, with 4 bases between them. The CDR3 extends over 10 amino acids.

The chain has TRBV13 and TRBJ1-2; 8 positions match TRBD1. Germline-derived CDR1 and CDR2 are PRHDT and FYEKMQ (reference sequence). J gave up 4 bases and V 0 bases, and 4 bases lay outside the gene matches. CDR3 size: 15 residues. The CDR3 DNA sequence: TGTGCCAGCAGCTTAGGTCGGACAGGGATCTATGGCTACACCTTC. It is translated as CASSLGRTGIYGYTF.

This rearrangement joins TRBV4-3 to TRBJ2-7; 10 bases are shared with TRBD1. This CDR3 is 15 amino acids long. V shed 3 bases and J 3 bases; nucleotides not matched to a gene: 5. In germline, CDR1 is LGHNA, CDR2 YSLEER. The CDR3 DNA follows: TGCGCCAGCAGCCAGGACAGGGGGAAACTCTACGAGCAGTACTTC. This encodes CASSQDRGKLYEQYF.

V is TRBV12-5 and J is TRBJ2-1; D not resolved. The ends were cut back, 8 bases at V and 5 bases at J, with 1 base in the middle. The CDR3 totals 9 residues. CDR1 is LGHNT and CDR2 is FRNRAP in the germline V gene. The CDR3 DNA reads as TGTGCTAGTAACAATGAGCAGTTCTTC. Encoded protein: CASNNEQFF.

The V gene is TRBV28, the J gene TRBJ1-5; perhaps TRBD1 as D (6 bases). This CDR3 spans 14 amino acids. CDR1 is MDHEN, CDR2 SYDVKM, per germline. Trimming pared 5 bases from V and 7 bases from J, leaving 15 bases between. This CDR3 is CASSPSTGNQPQHF. CDR3 sequence (DNA): TGTGCCAGCAGTCCCTCTACAGGGAACCAGCCCCAGCATTTT. The complete variable domain, with remaining parts taken from reference TRBV28 and TRBJ1-5, reads DVKVTQSSRYLVKRTGEKVFLECVQDMDHENMFWYRQDPGLGLRLIYFSYDVKMKEKGDIPEGYSVSREKKERFSLILESASTNQTSMYLCASSPSTGNQPQHFGDGTRLSIL.

The chain links TRBV4-2 to TRBJ1-2; no clear D gene. The germline V gene has CDR1 LGHNA and CDR2 YNFKEQ. Trimming took off 0 bases at V and 8 bases at J, with 16 bases between the two ends. The CDR3 is 15 amino acids. This CDR3 reads CASSQDEVGPAGYTF. The CDR3 DNA reads TGTGCCAGCAGCCAAGATGAGGTCGGACCAGCGGGCTACACCTTC.

The chain links TRBV12-3 or TRBV12-4 to TRBJ1-1; 9 nucleotides line up with TRBD1. The V segment lost 10 bases and the J segment 1 base; nucleotides outside the gene matches: 13. This CDR3 has 16 residues. DNA of the CDR3: TGTGCCATCTTAAAACCGGGACAGGGACGGAACACTGAAGCTTTCTTT. Encoded protein: CAILKPGQGRNTEAFF.

V gene TRBV20-1 combines with J gene TRBJ2-3; 9 nucleotides agree with TRBD1. The germline V gene has CDR1 DFQATT and CDR2 SNEGSKA (reference sequence). The J segment lost 3 bases and the V segment lost 2 bases, leaving 6 bases of the junction unmatched. There are 15 residues in the CDR3. The DNA for the CDR3 is TGCAGTGCTAGACCGATAGGACAGGGGACAGATACGCAGTATTTT. Protein product: CSARPIGQGTDTQYF.

V and J are TRBV18 and TRBJ1-2; the D is unclear. The V end lost 5 bases, the J end lost 4 bases, and 14 bases lay between the germline ends. This CDR3 is built from 14 residues. Germline CDR1 is KGHSH and CDR2 is LQKENI. The CDR3 protein is CASSSRTESYGYTF. CDR3 in DNA: TGTGCCAGCTCATCACGGACCGAGTCCTATGGCTACACCTTC.

This chain joins TRBV11-1 and TRBJ2-3; D perhaps matches TRBD2 (6 bases). CDR1 is SGHAT and CDR2 is FQDESV in the germline V gene (reference sequence). Trimming removed 5 bases from V and 6 bases from J, with 15 bases in between. This CDR3 spans 14 amino acids. DNA of the CDR3: TGTGCCAGCAGCCATGAGACCGCGGGGGATACGCAGTATTTT. Its translation: CASSHETAGDTQYF.

The V and J genes are TRBV28 and TRBJ2-1, with 12 bases fitting TRBD2. V shed 5 bases and J 5 bases; nucleotides not matched to a gene: 4. This CDR3 has 15 amino acids. Germline V lookup: CDR1 MDHEN, CDR2 SYDVKM. The CDR3 is CASSPRLAGDNEQFF. The CDR3 DNA reads TGTGCCAGCAGTCCTCGACTAGCGGGAGACAATGAGCAGTTCTTC.

V gene TRBV29-1 combines with J gene TRBJ2-1, with D perhaps TRBD1 or TRBD2 (5 bases each). The germline gives CDR1 SQVTM, CDR2 ANQGSEA. The V end lost 3 bases, the J end lost 4 bases, and 10 bases lay between the germline ends. The CDR3 sequence is 13 residues long. CDR3 sequence (DNA): TGCAGCGTTGATGGGACGGTTTACAATGAGCAGTTCTTC. This gives the protein CSVDGTVYNEQFF.

The chain is built from TRBV23-1 and TRBJ1-5, with a possible D match to TRBD1 (5 bases). TRBV23-1 is labeled an ORF, and its function is uncertain. This CDR3 spans 20 amino acids. V was pared by 8 bases and J by 6 bases, with 35 bases between. CDR3 DNA: TGCGCCAGCGGAATGTCCCGGGCCCTGAAAGTGGATCGGCAGGGTCAGCCCCAGCATTTT. Translated: CASGMSRALKVDRQGQPQHF.

The CDR3 here is CASSQDQGGARTEAFF. As DNA, the CDR3 is TGCGCCAGCAGCCAAGACCAGGGGGGGGCGCGGACTGAAGCTTTCTTT. The chain uses TRBV4-3 and TRBJ1-1, with 7 bases lining up with TRBD1. The CDR3 contains 16 residues. V shed 0 bases, J shed 5 bases, and the junction held 9 bases outside the gene matches. The germline gives CDR1 LGHNA, CDR2 YSLEER.

The chain carries TRBV27 and TRBJ2-3, with D unclear. The CDR3 contains 11 residues. The V and J ends lost 6 bases and 3 bases respectively, with 4 bases between them. Germline assignment: CDR1 MNHEY and CDR2 SMNVEV (reference sequence). CDR3 protein: CASRETDTQYF. The CDR3 region has the DNA TGTGCCAGCAGAGAGACAGATACGCAGTATTTT.

This chain connects TRBV7-9 to TRBJ2-5, with D unresolved. Germline CDR1 and CDR2: SEHNR and FQNEAQ (reference sequence). The CDR3 totals 14 residues. V was trimmed by 1 base and J by 2 bases, leaving 8 bases between them. The CDR3 region has the DNA TGTGCCAGCAGCTTAGATTCCCAGCAAGAGACCCAGTACTTC. This sequence encodes CASSLDSQQETQYF.

The genes are TRBV27 and TRBJ2-1, with 12 bases matching TRBD2. CDR1 and CDR2 (germline): MNHEY, SMNVEV (reference sequence). V lost 5 bases and J lost 8; bases outside the gene matches: 10. The CDR3 spans 16 residues. The CDR3 loop reads CASSHHYSSGRDEQFF. CDR3 bases: TGTGCCAGCAGTCACCACTACTCTAGCGGGAGGGATGAGCAGTTCTTC.

The chain couples TRBV6-2 or TRBV6-3 to TRBJ1-1; 7 bases line up with TRBD1. Germline trimming cut 5 bases from V and 5 bases from J; bases unmatched to any gene: 8. The germline gives CDR1 MNHEY, CDR2 SVGEGT. This CDR3 has 14 residues. CDR3 sequence (DNA): TGTGCCAGCAGTACCGACAGGGTGGAGACTGAAGCTTTCTTT. This codes for CASSTDRVETEAFF.

The chain recombines TRBV29-1 with TRBJ2-1, with 10 bases lining up with TRBD2. With 1 base clipped from V and 6 bases from J, the junction kept 6 bases outside the gene matches. CDR1 is SQVTM, CDR2 ANQGSEA, per germline. The CDR3 consists of 15 residues. DNA of the CDR3: TGCAGCGTTGAAGGCCCGGCTAGCGGGAGCAATGAGCAGTTCTTC. It yields the protein CSVEGPASGSNEQFF.

V usage is TRBV2 and J usage is TRBJ1-2, with D possibly TRBD1 on 5 matching bases. V lost 6 bases and J 4 bases, leaving 9 bases between the germline ends. Per germline, CDR1 SNHLY and CDR2 FYNNEI. This CDR3 comprises 12 residues. CDR3 bases: TGTGCCAGCAGGGGGACTGGCTATGGCTACACCTTC. This gives the protein CASRGTGYGYTF.

V gene TRBV6-2 or TRBV6-3 combines with J gene TRBJ2-3; weak D call: TRBD1 (5 bases). This CDR3 has 12 amino acids. The germline V and J ends were trimmed by 7 bases and 3 bases, with 8 bases remaining between them. Per the germline V gene, CDR1 is MNHEY and CDR2 is SVGEGT. Written as DNA, the CDR3 is TGTGCCAGCATCTCAGGGACAGATACGCAGTATTTT. It is translated as CASISGTDTQYF.

The CDR3 nucleotides are TGTGCCAGCAGTTTATGGCAGGGCAACATTCAGTACTTC. It is translated as CASSLWQGNIQYF. The chain links TRBV28 to TRBJ2-4; D is possibly TRBD1 (5 bases). CDR1 MDHEN and CDR2 SYDVKM come from the germline V gene. The CDR3 sequence is 13 residues long. Trimming shortened V by 0 bases and J by 7 bases, and 7 bases separated the two germline ends.

This clonotype was detected once. The chain is built from TRBV29-1 and TRBJ1-1; TRBD1 aligns across 10 bases. This CDR3 is built from 12 residues. Germline lookup yields CDR1 SQVTM and CDR2 ANQGSEA. The J segment lost 6 bases and the V segment lost 4 bases, leaving 2 bases of the junction unmatched. In DNA, the CDR3 is TGCAGCGTTGTAGGACAGGGGGCTGAAGCTTTCTTT. Residues: CSVVGQGAEAFF.